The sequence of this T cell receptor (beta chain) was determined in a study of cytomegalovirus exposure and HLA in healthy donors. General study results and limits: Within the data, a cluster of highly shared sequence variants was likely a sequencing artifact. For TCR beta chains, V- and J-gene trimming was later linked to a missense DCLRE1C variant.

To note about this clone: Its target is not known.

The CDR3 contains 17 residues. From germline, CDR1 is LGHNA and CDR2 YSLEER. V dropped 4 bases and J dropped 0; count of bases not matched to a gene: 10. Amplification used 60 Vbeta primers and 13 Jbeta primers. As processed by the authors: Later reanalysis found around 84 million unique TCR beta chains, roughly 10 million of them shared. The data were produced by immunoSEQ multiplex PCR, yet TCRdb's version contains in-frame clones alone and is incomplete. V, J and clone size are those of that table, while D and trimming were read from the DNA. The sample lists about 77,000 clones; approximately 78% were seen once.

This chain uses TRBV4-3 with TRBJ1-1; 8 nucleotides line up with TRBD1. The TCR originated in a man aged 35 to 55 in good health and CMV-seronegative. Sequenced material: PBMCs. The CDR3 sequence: CASSPDPGGTMNTEAFF. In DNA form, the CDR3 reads TGCGCCAGCAGCCCTGACCCAGGGGGCACAATGAACACTGAAGCTTTCTTT.